Below, 20 T cell receptor beta chains from the same sample are listed, as sequenced in a study of T cells in tuberculosis. Clones were sequenced by immunoSEQ multiplex PCR, and TCRdb holds only the in-frame ones, with some missing. The sample lists around 38,000 clones; approximately 95% were seen once. Sample: PBMCs. All receptors come from a donor aged 10-35 years with latent tuberculosis or without tuberculosis infection.

This sequence joins TRBV5-1 and TRBJ1-1; D perhaps matches TRBD1 (6 bases). V lost 2 bases to trimming and J lost 6 bases, with 11 bases between them. Germline CDR1 SGHRS, CDR2 YFSETQ. CDR3 length: 13 residues. The CDR3 here is CASSLNRDAEAFF. The CDR3 region has the DNA TGCGCCAGCAGCTTAAACAGGGACGCTGAAGCTTTCTTT.

The V and J genes are TRBV7-2 and TRBJ2-7, with D possibly TRBD2 on 7 matching bases. Germline CDR1 reads SGHTA; CDR2 reads FQGNSA. This CDR3 has 14 residues. V was pared by 7 bases and J by 1 base, with 14 bases between. This CDR3 reads CASTLAGASYEQYF. CDR3 bases: TGTGCCAGCACCCTGGCGGGGGCGTCCTACGAGCAGTACTTC. The full variable domain, with the rest looked up from reference TRBV7-2 and TRBJ2-7, is GAGVSQSPSNKVTEKGKDVELRCDPISGHTALYWYRQSLGQGLEFLIYFQGNSAPDKSGLPSDRFSAERTGGSVSTLTIQRTQQEDSAVYLCASTLAGASYEQYFGPGTRLTVT.

The chain uses TRBV5-1 and TRBJ2-1, with 7 bases aligning to TRBD2. CDR1 is SGHRS, CDR2 YFSETQ, per germline. The length of the CDR3 is 18 residues. Trimming cost V 7 bases and J 5 bases; bases outside gene matches: 21. CDR3 nucleotide sequence: TGCGCCAGCGTGGGCTACGGCCCCCCGCCCGCGGGGGACAATGAGCAGTTCTTC. Its protein is CASVGYGPPPAGDNEQFF.

In its sample, this clone was seen once. The J gene is TRBJ1-2, the V gene TRBV7-9; maybe TRBD1 (6 bases). Germline CDR1 and CDR2: SEHNR and FQNEAQ (reference sequence). Deletions cut 4 bases from V and 2 bases from J, with 23 bases between. This CDR3 has 18 residues. The CDR3 loop is CASSSPSVKGQTNYGYTF. The CDR3 DNA is TGTGCCAGCAGCTCCCCTTCTGTAAAAGGACAGACAAACTATGGCTACACCTTC.

The V call is TRBV5-1, the J call TRBJ2-5; D call uncertain. CDR1 is SGHRS and CDR2 is YFSETQ in the germline V gene. Trimming removed 3 bases at V and 1 base at J, with 7 bases between. The CDR3 runs to 13 residues. The CDR3, as DNA: TGCGCCAGCAGCTCCCTTGTCCAAGAGACCCAGTACTTC. Its translation: CASSSLVQETQYF.

J is TRBJ2-3 and V is TRBV19; D gene uncertain. V was trimmed by 5 bases and J by 3 bases, leaving 12 bases between them. This CDR3 has 14 residues. CDR1 and CDR2 from the germline V gene are LNHDA and SQIVND (reference sequence). The CDR3 DNA follows: TGTGCCAGTAGTTTCAGACAATCGACAGATACGCAGTATTTT. Its translation: CASSFRQSTDTQYF. Supplemented by reference TRBV19 and TRBJ2-3, the full variable domain reads DGGITQSPKYLFRKEGQNVTLSCEQNLNHDAMYWYRQDPGQGLRLIYYSQIVNDFQKGDIAEGYSVSREKKESFPLTVTSAQKNPTAFYLCASSFRQSTDTQYFGPGTRLTVL.

CDR3 amino acids: CASSPGGGGTNEKLFF. In DNA form, the CDR3 reads TGCGCCAGCAGCCCTGGTGGGGGAGGGACTAATGAAAAACTGTTTTTT. The chain links TRBV4-3 to TRBJ1-4; perhaps TRBD1 as D (5 bases). CDR1 and CDR2 from the germline V gene are LGHNA and YSLEER. The V end was cut by 4 bases, the J end by 2 bases, with 14 bases between. This CDR3 is 16 amino acids long.

This rearrangement joins TRBV7-8 to TRBJ1-5, with 8 bases aligning to TRBD1. Germline CDR1 reads SGHVS; CDR2 reads FQNEAQ. The junction had 11 bases not matched to a gene; V was cut back by 4 bases and J by 6 bases. This CDR3 comprises 16 residues. DNA for the CDR3: TGTGCCAGCAGCTCGTACGTTGACAGGGGCAGTCAGCCCCAGCATTTT. Translated, it gives CASSSYVDRGSQPQHF.

This clone was seen only once. V usage is TRBV7-2 and J usage is TRBJ1-4, with D possibly TRBD1 on 5 matching bases. V gave up 6 bases and J gave up 2 bases, with 10 bases separating them. This CDR3 contains 14 residues. Germline CDR1 SGHTA, CDR2 FQGNSA. This chain's CDR3 is CASRQTVTNEKLFF. CDR3 nucleotides: TGTGCCAGCAGACAGACAGTCACTAATGAAAAACTGTTTTTT.

CDR3 loop: CASSLGQNTGELFF. CDR3 nucleotide sequence: TGTGCCAGCAGCTTAGGACAGAACACCGGGGAGCTGTTTTTT. V gene TRBV7-2 combines with J gene TRBJ2-2, with D hard to call. CDR1 is SGHTA, CDR2 FQGNSA, per germline. The CDR3 is 14 amino acids. Trimming removed 1 base from V and 1 base from J, with 4 bases in between.

This clone is termed medium-sized. Different DNA sequences within this sample yield the same CDR3. V gene TRBV11-2 combines with J gene TRBJ2-7; 10 bases line up with TRBD1. With V trimmed by 5 bases and J by 4 bases, 5 bases remained unmatched. The CDR3 sequence is 14 residues long. The germline gives CDR1 SGHAT, CDR2 FQNNGV. This chain's CDR3 is CASSPGTGEYEQYF. DNA of the CDR3: TGTGCCAGCAGCCCAGGGACAGGGGAGTACGAGCAGTACTTC.

Only one count was recorded for this clone. J is TRBJ2-7 and V is TRBV18, with D unresolved. Germline CDR1 KGHSH, CDR2 LQKENI. Trimming left V 5 bases short and J 3 bases short, with 14 bases between. This CDR3 has 14 residues. The CDR3 loop is CASSFGFRFYEQYF. DNA for the CDR3: TGTGCCAGCTCATTCGGGTTTCGATTCTACGAGCAGTACTTC.

The chain joins TRBV7-2 to TRBJ1-1, with D hard to call. The V gene's germline CDR1 is SGHTA and CDR2 FQGNSA. Trimming removed 1 base from V and 5 bases from J, with 8 bases in between. The CDR3 runs 13 residues. The CDR3 DNA follows: TGTGCCAGCAGCTTAGAGACGGGTACTGAAGCTTTCTTT. It is translated as CASSLETGTEAFF. Looking up the rest from reference TRBV7-2 and TRBJ1-1 gives the full variable domain: GAGVSQSPSNKVTEKGKDVELRCDPISGHTALYWYRQSLGQGLEFLIYFQGNSAPDKSGLPSDRFSAERTGGSVSTLTIQRTQQEDSAVYLCASSLETGTEAFFGQGTRLTVV.

This chain links TRBV30 with TRBJ1-1; D not certain. V was shortened by 7 bases and J by 1 base, with 16 bases between the two germline ends. The CDR3 is 14 amino acids. Germline V gene lookup returns CDR1 GTSNPN and CDR2 SVGIG (reference sequence). CDR3 coding DNA: TGTGCCTTGGAAAGTGGAGGCTGGAACACTGAAGCTTTCTTT. Its translation is CALESGGWNTEAFF.

This chain joins TRBV4-1 and TRBJ2-7; 8 positions match TRBD1. V was clipped by 3 bases and J by 2 bases; unmatched bases: 6. Germline CDR1 MGHRA, CDR2 YSYEKL. The length of the CDR3 is 15 residues. CDR3 coding DNA: TGCGCCAGCAGCCACGGACAGGGAAGAACCTACGAGCAGTACTTC. Protein sequence: CASSHGQGRTYEQYF.

This chain joins TRBV9 and TRBJ1-6; maybe TRBD1 (6 bases). From germline, CDR1 is SGDLS and CDR2 YYNGEE. This CDR3 is 15 amino acids long. V was cut by 3 bases and J by 7 bases, with 14 bases left in between. For the CDR3, the DNA is TGTGCCAGCAGCGACCTTGGGGGGGCGAATTCACCCCTCCACTTT. Protein: CASSDLGGANSPLHF.

J is TRBJ2-1 and V is TRBV9, with a possible D match to TRBD2 (7 bases). Germline V gene lookup returns CDR1 SGDLS and CDR2 YYNGEE. CDR3 size: 17 residues. The V end was cut by 3 bases, the J end by 5 bases, with 21 bases between. The CDR3 bases are TGTGCCAGCAGCGGGACTGCGGGGGCAGTTAGGAACAATGAGCAGTTCTTC. It translates to CASSGTAGAVRNNEQFF.

J is TRBJ1-4 and V is TRBV5-1, with a possible D match to TRBD1 (5 bases). V lost 4 bases and J lost 0, with 13 bases in between. CDR3 length: 16 residues. Looked up from germline, CDR1 is SGHRS and CDR2 is YFSETQ. The CDR3 region has the DNA TGCGCCAGCAGCCTGGACACCCCTGCAACTAATGAAAAACTGTTTTTT. Its protein product is CASSLDTPATNEKLFF. Using reference TRBV5-1 and TRBJ1-4 for the parts outside the CDR3, the full variable domain is KAGVTQTPRYLIKTRGQQVTLSCSPISGHRSVSWYQQTPGQGLQFLFEYFSETQRNKGNFPGRFSGRQFSNSRSEMNVSTLELGDSALYLCASSLDTPATNEKLFFGSGTQLSVL.

The chain carries TRBV21-1 and TRBJ1-4. TRBV21-1 counts as a pseudogene. The CDR3 is made up of 17 amino acids. CDR3 sequence: CASSKPRRRGANEKLFF. In DNA form, the CDR3 reads TGTGCCAGCAGTAAACCCCGGAGGAGGGGAGCTAATGAAAAACTGTTTTTT.

Only one count was recorded for this clone. The rearrangement joins TRBV30 to TRBJ2-7; 8 nucleotides agree with TRBD1. The V gene's germline CDR1 is GTSNPN and CDR2 SVGIG (reference sequence). V was pared by 4 bases and J by 2 bases, with 1 base of the junction left unmatched. This CDR3 is 12 amino acids long. The CDR3 coding sequence is TGTGCCTGGACGGGACAGGCCTACGAGCAGTACTTC. Translating gives CAWTGQAYEQYF.